This T cell receptor beta chain stems from a study of blood T cell repertoires in COVID-19. The wider study: Collection of acute and convalescent COVID-19 samples took place in the United States, Italy and Spain.

Recovery meant two consecutive negative NP/OP PCR tests, professional clearance, or resolved symptoms. The CDR3 extends over 15 amino acids. Deletions cut 4 bases from V and 0 bases from J, with 10 bases between. Per the germline V gene, CDR1 is SGHRS and CDR2 is YFSETQ. TCRdb's table, derived via immunoSEQ multiplex PCR, lists solely in-frame clones and lacks some. Seen here are hundreds of thousands of clones, around nine tenths observed once, and the top ten hold approximately 9.3%. The receptor was isolated from a woman in her forties or fifties who had recovered from COVID-19. Sequenced sample: PBMCs or T cells enriched from blood (not recorded which). The chain employs TRBV5-1 and TRBJ1-4; D not certain. The CDR3: CASSITGTTNEKLFF. The CDR3 DNA follows: TGCGCCAGCAGCATTACCGGGACAACTAATGAAAAACTGTTTTTT.